Described below is a single T cell receptor (beta chain) sequence and its context. Its cognate antigen has yet to be identified. No much larger clonotype is one base removed from it; base qualities were not supplied. This sample is drawn from a study of blood T cell repertoires in COVID-19 (dated by TCRdb to 2019 to 2021). Regarding the study in general: Samples from collaborators originated in the United States, Italy and Spain and spanned both the acute and convalescent phases of COVID-19. Deeply sampled blood TCRbeta repertoires from subjects exposed to, actively infected with, or recovered from COVID-19 were included in the dataset. Where available, HLA class I and class II types were taken from metadata supplied by the sample provider and were not determined by assay-based typing. The samples were drawn from the first 160 participants of the ongoing ImmuneRACE study and from some 1,300 subjects provided by 6 global collaborators. The prospective study material was composed of cDNA or gDNA derived from T cells, B-cell-depleted T cells, or PBMCs. The sample metadata nearly always contained a de-identified subject ID, COVID-19 status, age in years and sex. The repertoires were released in a freely available public database intended as a resource for research on the immune response to SARS-CoV-2.

Findings and caveats that apply to the study as a whole: The quantity of clinical and demographic metadata differed by source and by participant and was supplied without curation.

Each collaborating institution followed its own protocols to collect whole blood in K2EDTA tubes. For TCRbeta analysis, collaborators shipped samples in one of three forms: frozen whole blood, isolated PBMCs, or DNA extracted from either of those sample types. TCRbeta CDR3 regions were amplified from genomic DNA by means of the immunoSEQ Assay, a bias-controlled multiplex PCR. As for the authors' bioinformatics: The number of nucleated cells in each sample was estimated by amplification of reference gene primers within the assay. Sequence reads were collapsed and filtered to measure the absolute abundance of every unique TCRbeta CDR3 rearrangement. For each sample, productive Simpson clonality was calculated by taking the square root of Simpson's diversity index across productive rearrangements. TCRdb re-hosts the immuneACCESS table, in-frame sequences only. Its copies lack some clones; in the studies checked, an unresolved V gene accounts for under half of them, and the cause for the rest is not known. V, J and clone size derive from that table, while D and trimming were established from the DNA sequence. The sample has roughly 150,000 clones on record, approximately 77% of them singletons. Of the sample, roughly a tenth is held by the ten largest clones.

V trim: 2 bases; J trim: 0 bases; unmatched bases: 6. The CDR3 goes from the cysteine to the phenylalanine over 16 residues. The retained sequence is limited to the CDR3, 48 bases, with the frame set at the first base. The germline V gene encodes CDR1 MNHNY and CDR2 SVGAGI (reference sequence). The sequencing input was peripheral blood. The TCR sequence derives from a woman older than 75 with active or convalescent COVID-19. This chain joins TRBV6-6 to TRBJ2-7, and TRBD1 matches 8 of the central bases. This receptor carries the CDR3 CASSYNQGQVSYEQYF. The nucleotide sequence reads as follows: TGTGCCAGCAGTTACAATCAGGGACAGGTCTCCTACGAGCAGTACTTC.